The 14 T cell receptor beta chains reported below all come from one sample, sequenced in a study of blood T cell repertoires in COVID-19 (dated by TCRdb to about 2020). Library method: the immunoSEQ multiplex PCR assay. In its TCRdb copy, this immuneACCESS table keeps in-frame sequences only and misses some clones. Where compared with another copy, unresolved V genes explain less than half of these, and the others have no known cause. In all, the sample holds over 120,000 clones, and roughly four fifths of those were seen once. The leading ten clones occupy approximately 9% of the sample. Source material: peripheral blood. These receptors came from a woman in her forties or fifties with active or convalescent COVID-19.

Only a few counts were recorded for this clone. The chain joins TRBV6-2 or TRBV6-3 to TRBJ2-2; no reliable D call. CDR1 is MNHEY and CDR2 is SVGEGT in the germline V gene. The CDR3 has 13 amino acids. V was cut by 0 bases and J by 8 bases, with 7 bases left in between. The CDR3 DNA reads as TGTGCCAGCAGTTACTCTTGGGCTGGGGAGCTGTTTTTT. Protein product: CASSYSWAGELFF.

The chain recombines TRBV28 with TRBJ2-7, with 8 positions matching TRBD2. Germline CDR1 and CDR2: MDHEN and SYDVKM. The CDR3 spans 16 residues. Trimming removed 4 bases from V and 4 bases from J; junction bases left unmatched: 12. The DNA for the CDR3 is TGTGCCAGCAGTTACCCCTCGAGCGGGAGTTTGTACGAGCAGTACTTC. It translates to CASSYPSSGSLYEQYF.

The chain recombines TRBV28 with TRBJ2-4, with D possibly matching TRBD1 (5 bases). CDR3 length: 15 amino acids. Germline CDR1 MDHEN, CDR2 SYDVKM. Trimming removed 4 bases from V and 0 bases from J, with 10 bases in between. The DNA for the CDR3 is TGTGCCAGCAGTTGGGGCCATGTAGCCAAAAACATTCAGTACTTC. Translated, it gives CASSWGHVAKNIQYF.

The rearrangement links TRBV27 to TRBJ1-1, with D possibly matching TRBD1 (5 bases). This CDR3 is built from 14 residues. Trimming took 8 bases from V and 1 from J, leaving 14 bases between them. Germline CDR1 reads MNHEY; CDR2 reads SMNVEV (reference sequence). The CDR3 DNA reads as TGTGCCAGCCAGGGCACCCCTGAGAACACTGAAGCTTTCTTT. It codes for CASQGTPENTEAFF.

The CDR3 sequence is CASSLEGLAGGTNTGELFF. In DNA, the CDR3 is TGTGCCAGCAGCTTAGAGGGACTAGCGGGAGGTACGAACACCGGGGAGCTGTTTTTT. The V call is TRBV7-2, the J call TRBJ2-2, with TRBD2 matching 15 bases. Germline V CDR1 and CDR2: SGHTA, FQGNSA. This CDR3 is built from 19 residues. V lost 1 base and J lost 0; bases outside the gene matches: 3.

V gene TRBV5-1 combines with J gene TRBJ2-2; D possibly corresponds to TRBD2 (5 bases). The V end lost 7 bases, the J end lost 6 bases, and 7 bases lay between the germline ends. CDR1 and CDR2 from the germline V gene are SGHRS and YFSETQ. This CDR3 contains 11 residues. Here the CDR3 reads CASAGAGELFF. CDR3 nucleotide sequence: TGCGCCAGCGCCGGGGCCGGGGAGCTGTTTTTT.

This clone was observed a handful of times. The chain couples TRBV11-2 to TRBJ2-7; 8 bases agree with TRBD1. Unmatched junction bases numbered 15, after V lost 5 bases and J lost 6 bases. Per the germline V gene, CDR1 is SGHAT and CDR2 is FQNNGV. The length of the CDR3 is 16 residues. CDR3 DNA: TGTGCCAGCAGCATGGCCTCAGGGGGCAAAAGGTTCGAGCAGTACTTC. The encoded protein is CASSMASGGKRFEQYF.

This clone was seen a few times. The V gene is TRBV11-2, the J gene TRBJ1-6; 8 bases map to TRBD1. V gave up 5 bases and J gave up 8 bases; unmatched junction bases: 8. The CDR3 consists of 15 residues. Per germline, CDR1 SGHAT and CDR2 FQNNGV. The CDR3 protein is CASSITGGSDSPLHF. CDR3 sequence (DNA): TGTGCCAGCAGCATCACAGGGGGTAGTGATTCACCCCTCCACTTT.

V is TRBV18 and J is TRBJ1-5; D perhaps matches TRBD1 (5 bases). Germline CDR1 and CDR2: KGHSH and LQKENI. Between the trimmed V and J ends, which lost 5 bases and 0 bases, there was a span of 8 bases. This CDR3 region has 14 residues. The CDR3 protein is CASSAGFSNQPQHF. The DNA of the CDR3 is TGTGCCAGCTCAGCAGGGTTTAGCAATCAGCCCCAGCATTTT.

The chain is built from TRBV28 and TRBJ2-1; 11 bases agree with TRBD2. Looked up from germline, CDR1 is MDHEN and CDR2 is SYDVKM. The CDR3 contains 16 residues. The V segment lost 6 bases and the J segment 5 bases; nucleotides outside the gene matches: 9. This CDR3 is CASSITTSGSHNEQFF. CDR3 DNA sequence: TGTGCCAGCAGCATTACCACTAGCGGGAGTCACAATGAGCAGTTCTTC.

This clone appeared once. The chain has TRBV7-9 and TRBJ1-6, with D possibly TRBD1 on 6 matching bases. There are 14 residues in the CDR3. Germline CDR1 reads SEHNR; CDR2 reads FQNEAQ (reference sequence). Between the trimmed V and J ends, which lost 2 bases and 7 bases, there was a span of 9 bases. CDR3 nucleotide sequence: TGTGCCAGCAGCTTACTACAGGGAAATTCACCCCTCCACTTT. This translates into CASSLLQGNSPLHF.

This rearrangement joins TRBV6-5 to TRBJ1-1; no definite D call. This CDR3 is 11 amino acids long. The germline V gene has CDR1 MNHEY and CDR2 SVGAGI. V shed 5 bases and J shed 7 bases, with 8 bases lying between them. The CDR3 region is CASSPQNEAFF. The DNA for the CDR3 is TGTGCCAGCAGTCCCCAGAATGAAGCTTTCTTT.

This clone was detected ten times or more. The J gene is TRBJ2-3, the V gene TRBV2; the D gene is possibly TRBD2 (6 bases). The CDR3 totals 14 residues. Germline CDR1 is SNHLY and CDR2 is FYNNEI. Trimming stripped 7 bases from V and 7 bases from J, with 18 bases between. The CDR3 nucleotides read TGTGCCAGCACCGGACTACAATCAGGGCATACGCAGTATTTT. Its protein product is CASTGLQSGHTQYF.

This chain uses TRBV6-5 with TRBJ1-6; D is uncertain. Trimming left V 2 bases short and J 4 bases short, with 12 bases between. The CDR3 is 16 amino acids. Germline CDR1 and CDR2: MNHEY and SVGAGI. The CDR3 protein is CASSYSATGYNSPLHF. The CDR3 DNA sequence: TGTGCCAGCAGTTACAGTGCGACGGGTTATAATTCACCCCTCCACTTT.